This T cell receptor (beta chain) was recorded in a study of vaccination and CD4 T cells after COVID-19. The treatment is: approximately 10-day PBMC culture with coronavirus spike peptide pools or control peptides (ViraFEST assay). The unexposed donor's CD4+ T cells were collected before the COVID-19 pandemic (2011-2018). After culture for about ten days, isolation of CD4+ T cells was performed by negative selection. Whole-study findings and limits: Vaccine-specific clones numbering 304 of 307 showed spike mono-reactivity in convalescent patients.

Germline lookup yields CDR1 SGHRS and CDR2 YFSETQ. This CDR3 is 13 amino acids long. Trimming cost V 0 bases and J 6 bases, with 9 bases left between them. The study sequenced cultured CD4+ T cell DNA using the Oncomine TCR Beta short-read assay. One entry per CDR3 protein results from TCRdb running MiXCR on the PCR reads. The sample has thousands of distinct CDR3 sequences; roughly a quarter are singletons. This clonotype was counted between two and nine times. Its antigen is unknown. Sequenced sample: CD4+ T cells from blood, cultured in vitro. The TCR was taken from a human donor in good health. The chain joins TRBV5-1 to TRBJ1-1, with D unclear. CDR3 in amino acids: CASSLGRVSEAFF. The CDR3 DNA sequence: TGCGCCAGCAGCTTGGGGAGGGTTTCTGAAGCTTTCTTT.